Listed here is a single T cell receptor beta chain. There are 15 residues in the CDR3. Trimming shortened V by 1 base and J by 2 bases, and 8 bases separated the two germline ends. The germline V gene has CDR1 SGHVS and CDR2 FQNEAQ. This specimen belongs to a study of blood T cell repertoires in COVID-19. About the research overall: The United States, Italy and Spain supplied acute and convalescent COVID-19 samples.

Generated by immunoSEQ multiplex PCR, the TCRdb table keeps only in-frame clones and is missing some. The sample has just over 250,000 clones; approximately 86% are singletons. The specimen sequenced was peripheral blood. The chain combines TRBV7-8 with TRBJ1-4, with a weak D call TRBD1 (6 bases). The sequence came from a man in his forties who had recovered from COVID-19. As DNA, the CDR3 is TGTGCCAGCAGCTTAGAGGGGGTGACTAATGAAAAACTGTTTTTT. Amino acids: CASSLEGVTNEKLFF.